Listed here are 25 T cell receptor beta chains from one sample, sequenced in a study of CD8 T cells in Susac syndrome. Reverse transcription used roughly 0.45 to 1 ug RNA and random hexamers. TCRdb fed the immunoSEQ multiplex PCR reads into MiXCR, producing one record per CDR3 protein. The sample gives roughly 160,000 distinct CDR3 sequences, roughly 95% of which show up once; 0.095% to 0.15% is in the top ten. Material for sequencing was CD4+ T cells from PBMCs. These receptors came from a human donor with Susac syndrome.

The chain's CDR3 is CAWSPPGLETQYF. DNA for the CDR3: TGTGCCTGGAGCCCCCCAGGGCTGGAGACCCAGTACTTC. The gene calls are TRBV30 and TRBJ2-5; D possibly corresponds to TRBD1 (5 bases). V was clipped by 3 bases and J by 5 bases, with 13 bases between them. The CDR3 is made up of 13 amino acids. Germline V gene sequence: CDR1 GTSNPN, CDR2 SVGIG (reference sequence).

The chain employs TRBV29-1 and TRBJ1-5; TRBD1 matches 10 bases. CDR3 size: 13 residues. The V and J ends lost 3 bases and 6 bases, in that order; junction bases with no gene match: 2. Germline lookup yields CDR1 SQVTM and CDR2 ANQGSEA. The CDR3 sequence is CSVETGGGQPQHF. DNA of the CDR3: TGCAGCGTTGAGACAGGGGGCGGTCAGCCCCAGCATTTT.

The chain recombines TRBV30 with TRBJ2-5, with D perhaps TRBD2 (6 bases). Trimming took 4 bases from V and 5 from J, leaving 17 bases between them. Germline CDR1 and CDR2: GTSNPN and SVGIG (reference sequence). The CDR3 has 14 residues. This CDR3 reads CAWKGREPRETQYF. CDR3 bases: TGTGCCTGGAAAGGACGGGAGCCCCGGGAGACCCAGTACTTC.

This chain joins TRBV3-1 and TRBJ2-1; D remains ambiguous. This CDR3 contains 15 residues. CDR1 is LGHDT, CDR2 YNNKEL, per germline (reference sequence). Trimming cost V 3 bases and J 1 base, with 10 bases left between them. The CDR3, as DNA: TGTGCCAGCAGCCAGGAAGTAGGGTCCTACAATGAGCAGTTCTTC. This codes for CASSQEVGSYNEQFF.

The rearrangement joins TRBV4-2 to TRBJ2-5; tentative D call: TRBD2 (6 bases). The CDR3 sequence is 15 residues long. Germline CDR1 is LGHNA and CDR2 is YNFKEQ. Trimming pared 8 bases from V and 5 bases from J, leaving 21 bases between. The CDR3 reads CASRTSGGGRETQYF. The CDR3 region has the DNA TGTGCCAGCCGCACGTCCGGGGGAGGCAGGGAGACCCAGTACTTC.

CDR3 sequence reads: CASSLGDRGYGYTF. The CDR3 DNA reads as TGCGCCAGCAGCTTGGGGGACAGGGGATATGGCTACACCTTC. The chain is built from TRBV5-1 and TRBJ1-2; 10 nucleotides match TRBD1. This CDR3 region has 14 residues. V shed 0 bases and J 5 bases; nucleotides not matched to a gene: 1. Germline V gives CDR1 SGHRS, CDR2 YFSETQ.

This clonotype came up once. V is TRBV29-1 and J is TRBJ1-1; D is uncertain. V lost 7 bases, J lost 3 bases, and 9 bases lay in between. The CDR3 consists of 11 residues. The germline V gene encodes CDR1 SQVTM and CDR2 ANQGSEA. CDR3 region: CSAASYTEAFF. The DNA for the CDR3 is TGCAGCGCTGCCTCGTACACTGAAGCTTTCTTT.

The chain has TRBV18 and TRBJ2-7, with D possibly TRBD1 on 6 matching bases. From germline, CDR1 is KGHSH and CDR2 LQKENI. The V end lost 3 bases, the J end lost 6 bases, and 15 bases lay between the germline ends. The CDR3 is 14 amino acids. The DNA of the CDR3 is TGTGCCAGCTCACCGGTGGGACAAACAGCCGAGCAGTACTTC. This gives the protein CASSPVGQTAEQYF. The full variable domain, with the rest looked up from reference TRBV18 and TRBJ2-7, is NAGVMQNPRHLVRRRGQEARLRCSPMKGHSHVYWYRQLPEEGLKFMVYLQKENIIDESGMPKERFSAEFPKEGPSILRIQQVVRGDSAAYFCASSPVGQTAEQYFGPGTRLTVT.

This rearrangement joins TRBV5-4 to TRBJ2-1, with a weak D call TRBD2 (6 bases). Trimming pared 4 bases from V and 0 bases from J, leaving 11 bases between. The CDR3 totals 15 residues. Germline CDR1 is SGHNT and CDR2 is YYREEE (reference sequence). The DNA of the CDR3 is TGTGCCAGCAGCCGGGACTTGAGCTCCTACAATGAGCAGTTCTTC. It yields the protein CASSRDLSSYNEQFF.

This rearrangement joins TRBV15 to TRBJ2-3; 8 positions agree with TRBD2. The CDR3 extends over 16 amino acids. V lost 0 bases, J lost 2 bases, and 4 bases stayed unmatched. The germline gives CDR1 LNHNV, CDR2 YYDKDF (reference sequence). CDR3 DNA sequence: TGTGCCACCAGCAGAGATAGCGGGATAGTCACAGATACGCAGTATTTT. It specifies CATSRDSGIVTDTQYF.

The chain combines TRBV9 with TRBJ2-3; 8 bases fit TRBD1. This CDR3 comprises 15 residues. CDR1 is SGDLS and CDR2 is YYNGEE in the germline V gene. V lost 6 bases, J lost 4 bases, and 10 bases stayed unmatched. In nucleotides, the CDR3 is TGTGCCAGCACCCAGGGGGCGAACGGGGCAGATACGCAGTATTTT. Its translation is CASTQGANGADTQYF. Together with reference TRBV9 and TRBJ2-3, the CDR3 gives the full variable domain: DSGVTQTPKHLITATGQRVTLRCSPRSGDLSVYWYQQSLDQGLQFLIQYYNGEERAKGNILERFSAQQFPDLHSELNLSSLELGDSALYFCASTQGANGADTQYFGPGTRLTVL.

V gene TRBV5-1 combines with J gene TRBJ1-5; maybe TRBD1 (5 bases). In germline, CDR1 is SGHRS, CDR2 YFSETQ. V gave up 2 bases and J gave up 0 bases, with 15 bases separating them. This CDR3 is built from 17 residues. The chain's CDR3 is CASSLDGTGDSNQPQHF. CDR3 in DNA: TGCGCCAGCAGCTTAGACGGCACGGGGGATAGCAATCAGCCCCAGCATTTT.

V usage is TRBV18 and J usage is TRBJ2-7; 7 nucleotides align to TRBD1. The J segment lost 3 bases and the V segment lost 3 bases, leaving 8 bases of the junction unmatched. CDR3 size: 15 residues. In germline, CDR1 is KGHSH, CDR2 LQKENI. CDR3 bases: TGTGCCAGCTCACCTACGACAGGGTTTATCTACGAGCAGTACTTC. Protein product: CASSPTTGFIYEQYF. The full variable domain, with the rest looked up from reference TRBV18 and TRBJ2-7, is NAGVMQNPRHLVRRRGQEARLRCSPMKGHSHVYWYRQLPEEGLKFMVYLQKENIIDESGMPKERFSAEFPKEGPSILRIQQVVRGDSAAYFCASSPTTGFIYEQYFGPGTRLTVT.

The chain joins TRBV30 to TRBJ2-7; D possibly corresponds to TRBD1 (6 bases). V was cut by 3 bases and J by 7 bases, with 13 bases left in between. The V gene's germline CDR1 is GTSNPN and CDR2 SVGIG (reference sequence). The CDR3 is 12 residues long. CDR3 protein: CAWSEQGQEQYF. DNA for the CDR3: TGTGCCTGGAGCGAACAGGGTCAAGAGCAGTACTTC.

The chain couples TRBV12-3 or TRBV12-4 to TRBJ2-5; unclear D gene. The CDR3 has 13 amino acids. The V and J ends lost 7 bases and 1 base respectively, with 10 bases between them. The DNA of the CDR3 is TGTGCCAGCACCCTACATTCCCAAGAGACCCAGTACTTC. Its protein product is CASTLHSQETQYF.

The CDR3 DNA follows: TGTGCCAGCAGCTTAGCAGCGGGGGGTGCCGGGGAGCTGTTTTTT. It specifies CASSLAAGGAGELFF. The chain has TRBV7-8 and TRBJ2-2; 9 nucleotides align to TRBD2. After removal of 0 bases from V and 6 bases from J, the junction contained 2 bases not matched to a gene. The CDR3 contains 15 residues. From germline, CDR1 is SGHVS and CDR2 FQNEAQ.

V and J are TRBV20-1 and TRBJ1-2; weak D call: TRBD1 (5 bases). This CDR3 spans 14 amino acids. Germline loops: CDR1 DFQATT, CDR2 SNEGSKA (reference sequence). Trimming pared 3 bases from V and 0 bases from J, leaving 11 bases between. CDR3 residues: CSARTERPNYGYTF. In nucleotides, the CDR3 is TGCAGTGCTAGGACAGAGCGTCCTAACTATGGCTACACCTTC.

The V call is TRBV2, the J call TRBJ2-5, with D unresolved. CDR1 is SNHLY and CDR2 is FYNNEI in the germline V gene. Trimming left V 2 bases short and J 4 bases short, with 8 bases between. The CDR3 is 13 amino acids. This CDR3 is CASSENRLETQYF. CDR3 DNA sequence: TGTGCCAGCAGTGAAAACAGATTAGAGACCCAGTACTTC.

This clonotype was seen a single time. This chain joins TRBV7-9 and TRBJ2-1, with TRBD2 identical over 9 bases. V gave up 5 bases and J gave up 9 bases; unmatched junction bases: 5. This CDR3 region has 13 residues. In germline, CDR1 is SEHNR, CDR2 FQNEAQ (reference sequence). As DNA, the CDR3 is TGTGCCAGCAGCCCGCTGACTAGCGGTGAGCAGTTCTTC. Protein product: CASSPLTSGEQFF.

This clonotype was counted once. The CDR3, as DNA: TGTGCCAGCAGGGGACAGGATTGGTATGGCTACACCTTC. Translated, it gives CASRGQDWYGYTF. The rearrangement uses TRBV12-3 or TRBV12-4 and TRBJ1-2; 8 nucleotides agree with TRBD1. V lost 6 bases and J lost 5; bases outside the gene matches: 5. The CDR3 has 13 residues.

The chain joins TRBV6-2 or TRBV6-3 to TRBJ2-5, with TRBD2 identical over 8 bases. Germline lookup yields CDR1 MNHEY and CDR2 SVGEGT. The CDR3 has 16 amino acids. The ends lost 5 bases at V and 1 base at J; junction bases unmatched: 9. CDR3 region: CASSPPRTSFQETQYF. CDR3 nucleotide sequence: TGTGCCAGCAGTCCCCCGCGGACTAGCTTCCAAGAGACCCAGTACTTC.

The chain couples TRBV23-1 to TRBJ2-7; tentatively, D is TRBD2 (5 bases). TRBV23-1 counts as an open reading frame of uncertain function. The CDR3 is 13 residues long. V was pared by 7 bases and J by 7 bases, with 17 bases between. The CDR3 is CASIKLGRQEQYF. The CDR3 DNA is TGCGCCAGCATCAAATTGGGGAGACAAGAGCAGTACTTC.

To note about this clonotype: Germline and junction disagree at one end, which may indicate a read error. The genes are TRBV15 and TRBJ1-4, with D uncertain. The CDR3 length is 14 residues. In germline, CDR1 is LNHNV, CDR2 YYDKDF (reference sequence). CDR3 coding DNA: TGTGCCACCAGCCGAGATCGGGGTTATGAAAAACTGTTTTTT. Protein product: CATSRDRGYEKLFF. Drawing the rest from reference TRBV15 and TRBJ1-4, the complete variable domain is DAMVIQNPRYQVTQFGKPVTLSCSQTLNHNVMYWYQQKSSQAPKLLFHYYDKDFNNEADTPDNFQSRRPNTSFCFLDIRSPGLGDTAMYLCATSRDRGYEKLFFGSGTQLSVL.

The genes are TRBV9 and TRBJ2-3; TRBD1 matches at 7 bases. In germline, CDR1 is SGDLS, CDR2 YYNGEE. There are 17 residues in the CDR3. Germline trimming cut 4 bases from V and 0 bases from J; bases unmatched to any gene: 11. The DNA of the CDR3 is TGTGCCAGCAGCCAGGGACAGCGAACCCCTAGCACAGATACGCAGTATTTT. It is translated as CASSQGQRTPSTDTQYF.

The chain couples TRBV7-9 to TRBJ2-1, with TRBD2 matching 12 bases. The V gene's germline CDR1 is SEHNR and CDR2 FQNEAQ (reference sequence). The CDR3 consists of 16 residues. The trim removed 5 bases at V and 7 bases at J, leaving 9 bases unmatched. CDR3 DNA: TGTGCCAGCAGCCCTCCTCTAGCGGGAGGGCCTAATGAGCAGTTCTTC. Translating it yields CASSPPLAGGPNEQFF.